A selection of T cell receptor beta chains follows, all from one sample in a study of PD-L1 blockade in urothelial cancer. Here immunoSEQ multiplex PCR was the method, and the copy in TCRdb shows in-frame clones only, minus some. The sample contains some 80,000 clones, roughly 87% of which appear only once. The sequencing used PBMCs, collected around atezolizumab (anti-PD-L1) treatment. Every receptor here comes from a woman aged 70-85 years with urothelial cancer. Each CDR3 is given with its conserved first and last residue. The D gene is left open where the match is weak. Clone size is shown for a subset of rows, as once, few, many or a class of expanded clone.

D gene	V gene	J gene	clone size	CDR3 protein	CDR3 DNA
TRBD2	TRBV4-2	TRBJ2-7	-	CASSQPGLATHEQYF	TGTGCCAGCAGCCAACCGGGACTAGCTACGCACGAGCAGTACTTC
TRBD2	TRBV6-1	TRBJ2-1	-	CASGRVGISYNEQFF	TGTGCCAGCGGGAGGGTAGGCATAAGTTACAATGAGCAGTTCTTC
-	TRBV6-5	TRBJ1-1	-	CASSYFPVNTEAFF	TGTGCCAGCAGTTACTTCCCCGTAAACACTGAAGCTTTCTTT
-	TRBV19	TRBJ1-2	-	CASSKQTYGYTF	TGTGCCAGTAGTAAACAGACCTATGGCTACACCTTC
TRBD2	TRBV10-3	TRBJ2-3	-	CAISDPPRGGLNTQYF	TGTGCCATCAGTGATCCCCCGCGGGGGGGCTTGAATACGCAGTATTTT
-	TRBV4-1	TRBJ2-3	-	CASSQGQISTDTQYF	TGCGCCAGCAGCCAAGGTCAAATTAGCACAGATACGCAGTATTTT
TRBD1	TRBV11-2	TRBJ2-7	-	CASSWAGGPYEQYF	TGTGCCAGCAGCTGGGCAGGGGGACCCTACGAGCAGTACTTC
-	TRBV7-2	TRBJ2-7	-	CASSFHRGNYEQYF	TGTGCCAGCAGCTTCCACCGGGGAAACTACGAGCAGTACTTC
TRBD1	TRBV5-1	TRBJ2-3	-	CASSQGQASTDTQYF	TGCGCCAGCAGCCAGGGACAGGCTAGCACAGATACGCAGTATTTT
TRBD1	TRBV7-2	TRBJ2-5	-	CASSPDRGRETQYF	TGTGCCAGCAGCCCCGACAGGGGGCGGGAGACCCAGTACTTC
TRBD1	TRBV5-8	TRBJ2-1	-	CASSVGQGRNEQFF	TGTGCCAGCAGCGTGGGACAGGGGAGGAATGAGCAGTTCTTC
TRBD2	TRBV19	TRBJ2-2	-	CASSIRLAGGSNTGELFF	TGTGCCAGTAGTATTAGACTAGCGGGGGGGTCGAACACCGGGGAGCTGTTTTTT
-	TRBV20-1	TRBJ2-1	-	CSANPEGEQFF	TGCAGTGCTAATCCCGAGGGTGAGCAGTTCTTC
-	TRBV2	TRBJ2-2	-	CASSEVRNTGELFF	TGTGCCAGCAGTGAAGTTCGGAACACCGGGGAGCTGTTTTTT
TRBD1	TRBV5-5	TRBJ1-5	-	CASSFFGTGGNQPQHF	TGTGCCAGCAGCTTCTTTGGGACAGGGGGCAATCAGCCCCAGCATTTT
-	TRBV10-3	TRBJ1-3	-	CATLTGSSGNTIYF	TGTGCCACCCTAACAGGGAGCTCTGGAAACACCATATATTTT
-	TRBV5-1	TRBJ2-1	-	CASSLVGDNEQFF	TGCGCCAGCAGCTTGGTCGGAGACAATGAGCAGTTCTTC
TRBD1	TRBV11-2	TRBJ2-7	once	CASSLGQGSEQYF	TGTGCCAGCAGCTTGGGACAGGGCAGCGAGCAGTACTTC
-	TRBV15	TRBJ1-6	-	CATSRDRGTGSPLHF	TGTGCCACCAGCAGAGATCGAGGTACTGGATCACCCCTCCACTTT
-	TRBV7-3	TRBJ2-6	-	CASSATPGVSGANVLTF	TGTGCCAGCAGCGCAACCCCGGGGGTCTCTGGGGCCAACGTCCTGACTTTC
TRBD1	TRBV7-2	TRBJ1-5	-	CASSQGQAMSRQPQHF	TGTGCCAGCAGCCAGGGACAGGCGATGTCAAGGCAGCCCCAGCATTTT
-	TRBV5-1	TRBJ2-6	-	CASSNDRGSSGANVLTF	TGCGCCAGCAGCAACGACCGGGGAAGCTCTGGGGCCAACGTCCTGACTTTC
-	TRBV4-3	TRBJ1-4	-	CASSQVFKDKNEKLFF	TGCGCCAGCAGCCAAGTTTTTAAGGACAAGAATGAAAAACTGTTTTTT
TRBD1	TRBV29-1	TRBJ1-2	-	CSAGEGQLYGYTF	TGCAGCGCTGGAGAGGGACAGCTCTATGGCTACACCTTC
TRBD2	TRBV10-3	TRBJ2-7	-	CAISEAGDYRQYF	TGTGCCATCAGTGAAGCGGGAGATTACAGACAGTACTTC
-	TRBV2	TRBJ2-2	few	CASSRQFGELFF	TGTGCCAGCAGTAGACAGTTCGGGGAGCTGTTTTTT
TRBD1	TRBV9	TRBJ2-2	-	CASKPGPGQPLTGELFF	TGTGCCAGCAAGCCTGGACCGGGACAGCCTCTTACCGGGGAGCTGTTTTTT
TRBD2	TRBV7-2	TRBJ2-7	-	CASSLASGGTYEQYF	TGTGCCAGCAGCTTAGCAAGCGGGGGCACCTACGAGCAGTACTTC
-	TRBV27	TRBJ2-7	-	CASSFRGALEQYF	TGTGCCAGCAGTTTCAGGGGGGCCCTCGAGCAGTACTTC
-	TRBV30	TRBJ1-5	-	CAWSLNNQPQHF	TGTGCCTGGAGCCTTAACAATCAGCCCCAGCATTTT
TRBD1	TRBV19	TRBJ1-5	-	CASSTWTGDQPQHF	TGTGCCAGTAGTACATGGACAGGAGATCAGCCCCAGCATTTT
-	TRBV11-3	TRBJ1-1	-	CASSSRDADGTEAFF	TGTGCCAGCAGCTCGCGGGACGCTGATGGGACTGAAGCTTTCTTT
-	TRBV5-1	TRBJ2-7	-	CASSPHDKTPPYEQYF	TGCGCCAGCAGCCCTCACGACAAAACACCGCCCTACGAGCAGTACTTC
-	TRBV5-1	TRBJ2-5	-	CASSLTGTVYGDGETQYF	TGCGCCAGCAGCTTGACCGGGACTGTATATGGGGATGGAGAGACCCAGTACTTC
-	TRBV29-1	TRBJ1-2	few	CSVALNRAPNYGYTF	TGCAGCGTTGCGCTGAACAGGGCTCCTAACTATGGCTACACCTTC
-	TRBV11-2	TRBJ2-5	-	CASSPGQFQETQYF	TGTGCCAGCAGCCCCGGACAGTTTCAAGAGACCCAGTACTTC
-	TRBV4-1	TRBJ1-4	-	CASSQRGEGTTNEKLFF	TGCGCCAGCAGCCAAAGAGGGGAGGGGACAACTAATGAAAAACTGTTTTTT
-	TRBV7-9	TRBJ2-3	-	CASSLATPGPDTQYF	TGTGCCAGCAGCTTAGCAACCCCAGGCCCAGATACGCAGTATTTT
-	TRBV19	TRBJ2-7	-	CASRDSGSYEQYF	TGTGCCAGTCGCGACAGTGGATCCTACGAGCAGTACTTC
-	TRBV5-5	TRBJ1-5	-	CASSLAAGAGQPQHF	TGTGCCAGCAGCTTGGCGGCAGGAGCGGGTCAGCCCCAGCATTTT
-	TRBV21-1	TRBJ2-7	-	CASSKARGVTGGAGNKDYEQYF	TGTGCCAGCAGCAAAGCGCGGGGAGTCACAGGGGGCGCTGGTAATAAAGACTACGAGCAGTACTTC
TRBD1	TRBV4-3	TRBJ2-7	-	CASSQEFSFGTVPYEQYF	TGCGCCAGCAGCCAAGAGTTCTCTTTTGGGACAGTACCCTACGAGCAGTACTTC
TRBD2	TRBV5-1	TRBJ2-3	-	CASSSQLAGGGDTQYF	TGCGCCAGCAGCAGCCAACTAGCGGGAGGGGGAGATACGCAGTATTTT
-	TRBV9	TRBJ2-3	-	CASSVVRQSNTDTQYF	TGTGCCAGCAGCGTAGTTAGACAGTCGAACACAGATACGCAGTATTTT
-	TRBV6-1	TRBJ1-5	once	CASSGPGFQPQHF	TGTGCCAGCAGTGGCCCAGGGTTTCAGCCCCAGCATTTT
TRBD1	TRBV27	TRBJ2-7	-	CASSLFRGQGVYEQYF	TGTGCCAGCAGTTTATTCCGGGGACAGGGGGTCTACGAGCAGTACTTC
TRBD2	TRBV7-2	TRBJ2-1	-	CASSLVAGDEQFF	TGTGCCAGCAGCTTAGTCGCGGGAGATGAGCAGTTCTTC
-	TRBV27	TRBJ2-1	-	CASSLSARGAYNEQFF	TGTGCCAGCAGTTTAAGTGCCCGGGGTGCCTACAATGAGCAGTTCTTC
TRBD2	TRBV7-9	TRBJ2-3	-	CASSPLAGGTDTQYF	TGTGCCAGCAGCCCCCTCGCGGGGGGCACAGATACGCAGTATTTT
TRBD2	TRBV5-1	TRBJ2-7	-	CASRPGGVSYEQYF	TGCGCCAGCAGACCCGGGGGGGTGAGCTACGAGCAGTACTTC